This TCR beta chain is drawn from a study of blood T cells in healthy people across ages. Points from the study as a whole: More naive CD4+ cells and higher diversity marked long-lived donors relative to aged donors. It was not possible, with unsorted PBMCs, to conclusively compare naive and antigen-experienced cells.

This clonotype was counted a few times. What it recognizes is unknown. The authors ran a second PCR of roughly 6 to 12 cycles using a sample-barcoded 5' primer and a J-beta primer mix. Every single cDNA molecule received a tag from a template-switch adaptor with 12 random nucleotides. Sequencing recovered at least 3 million CDR3-containing paired-end reads from each sample. Each CDR3 protein gets one entry after TCRdb re-called the 5' RACE reads with MiXCR. The repertoire holds over 1,200,000 distinct CDR3 sequences, with 55% to 75% as singletons. V was clipped by 2 bases and J by 6 bases; unmatched bases: 4. Germline V CDR1 and CDR2: MDHEN, SYDVKM. There are 14 residues in the CDR3.

The chain carries TRBV28 and TRBJ1-2; TRBD1 matches at 9 bases. Source material: blood. This clonotype originated in a man between 18 and 29 years old in good health. The CDR3 nucleotides are TGTGCCAGCAGTTTACCGGGACAGGGAAATGGCTACACCTTC. Translated, it gives CASSLPGQGNGYTF.